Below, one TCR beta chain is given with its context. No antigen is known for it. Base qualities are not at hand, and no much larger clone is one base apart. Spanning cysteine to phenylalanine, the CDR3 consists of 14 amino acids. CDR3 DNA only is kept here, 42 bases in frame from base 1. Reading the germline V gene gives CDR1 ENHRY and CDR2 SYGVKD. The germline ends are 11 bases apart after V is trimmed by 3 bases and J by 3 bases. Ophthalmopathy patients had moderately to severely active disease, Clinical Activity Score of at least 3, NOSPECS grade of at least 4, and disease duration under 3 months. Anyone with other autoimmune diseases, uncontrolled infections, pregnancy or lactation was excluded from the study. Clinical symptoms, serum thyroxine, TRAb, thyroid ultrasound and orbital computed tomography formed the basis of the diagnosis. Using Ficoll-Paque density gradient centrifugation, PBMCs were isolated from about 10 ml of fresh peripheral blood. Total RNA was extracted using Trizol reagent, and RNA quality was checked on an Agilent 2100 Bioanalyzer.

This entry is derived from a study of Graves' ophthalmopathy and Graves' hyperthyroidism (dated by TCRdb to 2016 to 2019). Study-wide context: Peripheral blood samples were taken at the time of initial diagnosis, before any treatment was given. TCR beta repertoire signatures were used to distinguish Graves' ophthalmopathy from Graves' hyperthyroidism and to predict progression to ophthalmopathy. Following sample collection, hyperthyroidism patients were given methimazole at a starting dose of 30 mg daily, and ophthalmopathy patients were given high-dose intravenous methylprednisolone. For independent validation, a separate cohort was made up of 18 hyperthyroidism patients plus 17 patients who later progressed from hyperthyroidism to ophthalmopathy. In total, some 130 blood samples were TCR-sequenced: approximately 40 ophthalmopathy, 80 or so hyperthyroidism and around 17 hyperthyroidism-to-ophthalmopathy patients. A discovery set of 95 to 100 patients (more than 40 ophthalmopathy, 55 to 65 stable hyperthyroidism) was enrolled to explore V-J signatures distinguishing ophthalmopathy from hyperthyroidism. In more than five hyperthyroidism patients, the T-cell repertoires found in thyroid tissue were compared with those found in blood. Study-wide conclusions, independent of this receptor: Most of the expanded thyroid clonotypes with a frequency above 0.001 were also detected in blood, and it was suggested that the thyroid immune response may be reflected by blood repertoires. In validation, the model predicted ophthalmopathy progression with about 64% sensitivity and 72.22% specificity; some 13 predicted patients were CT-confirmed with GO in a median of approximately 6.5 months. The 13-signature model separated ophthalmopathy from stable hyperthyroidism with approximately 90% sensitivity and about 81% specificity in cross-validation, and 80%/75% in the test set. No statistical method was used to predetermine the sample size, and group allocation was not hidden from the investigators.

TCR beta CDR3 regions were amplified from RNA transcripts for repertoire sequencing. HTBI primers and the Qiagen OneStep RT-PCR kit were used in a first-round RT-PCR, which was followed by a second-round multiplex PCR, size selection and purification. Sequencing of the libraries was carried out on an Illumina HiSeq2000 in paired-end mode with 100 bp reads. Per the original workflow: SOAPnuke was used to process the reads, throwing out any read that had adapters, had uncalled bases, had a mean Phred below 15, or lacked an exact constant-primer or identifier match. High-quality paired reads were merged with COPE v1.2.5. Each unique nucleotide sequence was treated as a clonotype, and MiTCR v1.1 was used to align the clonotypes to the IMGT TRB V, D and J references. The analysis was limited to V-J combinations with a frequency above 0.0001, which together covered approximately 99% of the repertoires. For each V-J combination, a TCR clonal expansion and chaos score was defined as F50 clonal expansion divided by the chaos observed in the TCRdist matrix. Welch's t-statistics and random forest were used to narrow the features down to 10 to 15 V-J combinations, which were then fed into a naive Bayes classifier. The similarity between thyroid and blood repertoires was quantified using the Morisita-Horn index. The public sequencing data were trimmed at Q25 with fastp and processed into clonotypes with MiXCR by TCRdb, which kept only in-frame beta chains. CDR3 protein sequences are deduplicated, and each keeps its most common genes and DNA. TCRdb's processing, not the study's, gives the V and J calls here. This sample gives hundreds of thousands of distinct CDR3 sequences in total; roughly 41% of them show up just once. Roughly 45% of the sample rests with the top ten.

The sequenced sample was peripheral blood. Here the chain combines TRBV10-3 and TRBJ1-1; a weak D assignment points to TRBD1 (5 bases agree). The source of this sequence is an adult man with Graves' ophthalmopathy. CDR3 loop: CAISDGRADTEAFF. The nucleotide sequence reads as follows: TGTGCCATCAGTGACGGCAGGGCCGACACTGAAGCTTTCTTT.